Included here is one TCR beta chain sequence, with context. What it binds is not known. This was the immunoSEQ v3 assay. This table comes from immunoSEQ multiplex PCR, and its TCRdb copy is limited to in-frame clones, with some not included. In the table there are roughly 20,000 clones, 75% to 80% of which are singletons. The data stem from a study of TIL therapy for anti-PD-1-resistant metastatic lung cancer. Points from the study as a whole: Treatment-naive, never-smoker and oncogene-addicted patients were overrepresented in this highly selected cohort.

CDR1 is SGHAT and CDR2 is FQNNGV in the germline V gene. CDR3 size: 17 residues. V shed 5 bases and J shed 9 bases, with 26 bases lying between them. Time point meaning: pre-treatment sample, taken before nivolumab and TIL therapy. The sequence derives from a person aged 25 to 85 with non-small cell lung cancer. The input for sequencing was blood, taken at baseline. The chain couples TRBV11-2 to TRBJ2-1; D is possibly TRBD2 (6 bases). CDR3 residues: CASSEDEGLWGTGEQFF. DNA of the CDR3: TGTGCCAGCAGCGAAGATGAGGGACTCTGGGGAACAGGTGAGCAGTTCTTC.